These 29 T cell receptor beta chains were sequenced from one sample in a study of response to subunit inactivated influenza vaccine. In TCRdb, the RT-PCR reads were re-called with MiXCR into one record per CDR3 protein. The data show roughly 700,000 distinct CDR3 sequences, less than 20% seen once. This specimen was PBMCs from blood, taken 12 days after vaccination. The receptors come from a man between 45 and 60 years old who received an inactivated influenza vaccine.

The rearrangement uses TRBV24-1 and TRBJ2-1; the D is unclear. Looked up from germline, CDR1 is KGHDR and CDR2 is SFDVKD. V was clipped by 7 bases and J by 4 bases, with 10 bases between them. The CDR3 covers 13 residues. CDR3 nucleotides: TGTGCCACCAGACAGTGGGTGTACAATGAGCAGTTCTTC. The encoded protein is CATRQWVYNEQFF.

This clonotype has more than one count but fewer than ten. This sequence joins TRBV29-1 and TRBJ2-7; D is perhaps TRBD1 (6 bases). V dropped 4 bases and J dropped 7 bases, with 14 bases sitting between them. Germline V gives CDR1 SQVTM, CDR2 ANQGSEA. The CDR3 length is 12 residues. The CDR3 sequence: CSVVTGLREQYF. As DNA, the CDR3 is TGCAGCGTTGTAACAGGGCTACGGGAGCAGTACTTC.

This clonotype was seen only a few times. The J gene is TRBJ2-1, the V gene TRBV7-3; 10 bases line up with TRBD2. J was trimmed by 5 bases and V by 5 bases; bases with no gene match: 3. The length of the CDR3 is 14 residues. Germline V lookup: CDR1 SGHTA, CDR2 FQGTGA. For the CDR3, the DNA is TGTGCCAGCAGCGCTAGCGGGAGCAACAATGAGCAGTTCTTC. Its protein product is CASSASGSNNEQFF.

This clonotype was seen a few times. The J gene is TRBJ2-4, the V gene TRBV15; no reliable D call. Germline-derived CDR1 and CDR2 are LNHNV and YYDKDF (reference sequence). V was pared by 5 bases and J by 0 bases, with 17 bases between. This CDR3 has 17 amino acids. CDR3 sequence reads: CATSGRHGFIAKNIQYF. DNA of the CDR3: TGTGCCACCAGCGGAAGACACGGGTTCATAGCCAAAAACATTCAGTACTTC. Variable domain in full (rest from reference TRBV15 and TRBJ2-4): DAMVIQNPRYQVTQFGKPVTLSCSQTLNHNVMYWYQQKSSQAPKLLFHYYDKDFNNEADTPDNFQSRRPNTSFCFLDIRSPGLGDTAMYLCATSGRHGFIAKNIQYFGAGTRLSVL.

The rearrangement joins TRBV6-1 to TRBJ2-3, with D perhaps being TRBD1 or TRBD2 (5 bases each). Trimming stripped 1 base from V and 3 bases from J, with 11 bases between. This CDR3 region has 15 residues. Germline values: CDR1 MNHNS, CDR2 SASEGT. CDR3 protein: CASSEGSWGTDTQYF. The CDR3 DNA reads as TGTGCCAGCAGTGAAGGGTCGTGGGGGACAGATACGCAGTATTTT.

Remarks on this clonotype: A much larger clone sits a single nucleotide away, making a read error possible. V gene TRBV12-3 or TRBV12-4 combines with J gene TRBJ2-1; a possible D gene is TRBD1 (6 bases). V was pared by 5 bases and J by 4 bases, with 15 bases between. The CDR3 sequence is 15 residues long. The CDR3 DNA reads TGTGCCAGCAGTACTCACAGGGCAAGATACAATGAGCAGTTCTTC. Protein product: CASSTHRARYNEQFF.

The chain joins TRBV7-8 to TRBJ2-3; 8 bases are shared with TRBD2. Germline loops: CDR1 SGHVS, CDR2 FQNEAQ. This CDR3 has 17 amino acids. With 5 bases clipped from V and 2 bases from J, the junction kept 12 bases outside the gene matches. The CDR3 is CASSPTRASGYTDTQYF. In nucleotides, the CDR3 is TGTGCCAGCAGCCCGACACGGGCTAGCGGGTACACAGATACGCAGTATTTT.

This chain links TRBV20-1 with TRBJ2-7; 9 nucleotides match TRBD1. The CDR3 loop spans 13 amino acids. Germline assignment: CDR1 DFQATT and CDR2 SNEGSKA (reference sequence). With 6 bases clipped from V and 2 bases from J, the junction kept 5 bases outside the gene matches. The CDR3 region has the DNA TGCAGTGCGACACAGGGGGCTACCTACGAGCAGTACTTC. As protein: CSATQGATYEQYF.

The chain recombines TRBV6-1 with TRBJ1-1; 7 bases fit TRBD1. V was pared by 5 bases and J by 5 bases, with 8 bases of the junction left unmatched. Germline-derived CDR1 and CDR2 are MNHNS and SASEGT. This CDR3 has 14 amino acids. The CDR3 loop reads CASSPEGQNTEAFF. The CDR3 DNA sequence: TGTGCCAGCAGTCCCGAGGGACAGAATACTGAAGCTTTCTTT.

The chain combines TRBV7-9 with TRBJ2-3; 8 bases agree with TRBD1. J was trimmed by 2 bases and V by 5 bases; bases with no gene match: 9. The CDR3 has 16 amino acids. Germline CDR1 and CDR2: SEHNR and FQNEAQ (reference sequence). CDR3 sequence reads: CASSPPRGRDTDTQYF. The CDR3 DNA reads as TGTGCCAGCAGCCCGCCCAGGGGGCGCGACACAGATACGCAGTATTTT. The full variable domain, rest sourced from reference TRBV7-9 and TRBJ2-3, is DTGVSQNPRHKITKRGQNVTFRCDPISEHNRLYWYRQTLGQGPEFLTYFQNEAQLEKSRLLSDRFSAERPKGSFSTLEIQRTEQGDSAMYLCASSPPRGRDTDTQYFGPGTRLTVL.

In its sample, this clonotype was seen a few times. The chain joins TRBV20-1 to TRBJ2-2; D is unresolved. The CDR3 contains 13 residues. Germline V CDR1 and CDR2: DFQATT, SNEGSKA (reference sequence). With 3 bases removed from V and 6 bases from J, the gap between germline ends came to 11 bases. CDR3 protein: CSASASEAGELFF. DNA of the CDR3: TGCAGTGCTAGTGCCAGCGAAGCCGGGGAGCTGTTTTTT.

The genes are TRBV20-1 and TRBJ2-6, with a tentative D call TRBD1 (6 bases). V dropped 3 bases and J dropped 4 bases, with 16 bases sitting between them. This CDR3 comprises 16 residues. The germline V gene encodes CDR1 DFQATT and CDR2 SNEGSKA (reference sequence). CDR3 sequence reads: CSASVQGRRGANVLTF. In DNA, the CDR3 is TGCAGTGCTAGCGTCCAGGGGCGACGGGGGGCCAACGTCCTGACTTTC.

The chain combines TRBV5-1 with TRBJ2-5; 7 nucleotides match TRBD1. Germline CDR1 SGHRS, CDR2 YFSETQ. The CDR3 has 15 amino acids. The V and J ends lost 0 bases and 6 bases, in that order; junction bases with no gene match: 8. CDR3 region: CASSLVGDSLQTQYF. The CDR3 nucleotides read TGCGCCAGCAGCTTGGTAGGGGACAGCCTACAGACCCAGTACTTC.

This clonotype was counted between two and nine times. This chain links TRBV12-3 or TRBV12-4 with TRBJ2-7; 8 nucleotides align to TRBD2. V dropped 8 bases and J dropped 7; count of bases not matched to a gene: 7. This CDR3 has 12 amino acids. The CDR3 loop reads CASLRGGGEQYF. CDR3 nucleotides: TGTGCCAGCCTACGGGGGGGCGGAGAGCAGTACTTC.

The table lists this clonotype with many counts. The chain combines TRBV7-2 with TRBJ2-3; weak D call: TRBD1 (6 bases). The CDR3 covers 15 residues. Trimming took off 4 bases at V and 3 bases at J, with 14 bases between the two ends. Germline V lookup: CDR1 SGHTA, CDR2 FQGNSA. CDR3: CASSWRSGTTDTQYF. The CDR3 nucleotides read TGTGCCAGCAGCTGGCGGTCGGGGACAACAGATACGCAGTATTTT.

This clonotype was seen a few times. This sequence joins TRBV7-2 and TRBJ2-3; a weak D match, TRBD2 (6 bases). Trimming cost V 3 bases and J 6 bases, with 10 bases left between them. CDR1 SGHTA and CDR2 FQGNSA come from the germline V gene. The CDR3 totals 13 residues. In nucleotides, the CDR3 is TGTGCCAGCAGCTTTGCGGGGTGGGATACGCAGTATTTT. The encoded protein is CASSFAGWDTQYF. Full variable domain (remainder filled in from reference TRBV7-2 and TRBJ2-3): GAGVSQSPSNKVTEKGKDVELRCDPISGHTALYWYRQSLGQGLEFLIYFQGNSAPDKSGLPSDRFSAERTGGSVSTLTIQRTQQEDSAVYLCASSFAGWDTQYFGPGTRLTVL.

This clonotype showed up just a few times. J is TRBJ1-5 and V is TRBV18; D is ambiguous. V was trimmed by 2 bases and J by 0 bases, leaving 8 bases between them. The CDR3 contains 15 residues. Germline CDR1 reads KGHSH; CDR2 reads LQKENI. The CDR3 region has the DNA TGTGCCAGCTCACCAGGCAGAGCTAGCAATCAGCCCCAGCATTTT. Its protein is CASSPGRASNQPQHF.

The rearrangement uses TRBV4-3 and TRBJ2-2; D is uncertain. This CDR3 is 17 amino acids long. Germline CDR1 and CDR2: LGHNA and YSLEER. Trimming pared 0 bases from V and 2 bases from J, leaving 13 bases between. CDR3 loop: CASSQEPDRFNTGELFF. The DNA for the CDR3 is TGCGCCAGCAGCCAAGAGCCCGACCGATTCAACACCGGGGAGCTGTTTTTT.

The gene calls are TRBV9 and TRBJ2-1; D ambiguous. CDR3 length: 13 residues. CDR1 and CDR2 (germline): SGDLS, YYNGEE. With 0 bases removed from V and 9 bases from J, the gap between germline ends came to 10 bases. The CDR3 sequence is CASSVAGWGEQFF. CDR3 bases: TGTGCCAGCAGCGTAGCCGGGTGGGGTGAGCAGTTCTTC.

The chain combines TRBV12-3 or TRBV12-4 with TRBJ2-7; 10 nucleotides agree with TRBD1. With 8 bases clipped from V and 6 bases from J, the junction kept 13 bases outside the gene matches. This CDR3 contains 15 residues. CDR3 residues: CASSILRDRGAEQYF. For the CDR3, the DNA is TGTGCCAGCTCTATTCTCCGGGACAGGGGAGCCGAGCAGTACTTC.

This rearrangement joins TRBV6-2 or TRBV6-3 to TRBJ2-5; D is unresolved. V was shortened by 0 bases and J by 2 bases, with 7 bases between the two germline ends. The CDR3 totals 14 residues. CDR1 is MNHEY, CDR2 SVGEGT, per germline. The CDR3 DNA reads TGTGCCAGCAGTTACTCGAAGGTTCAAGAGACCCAGTACTTC. This sequence encodes CASSYSKVQETQYF.

The V and J genes are TRBV7-9 and TRBJ2-5; D is unresolved. Germline CDR1 is SEHNR and CDR2 is FQNEAQ (reference sequence). The CDR3 consists of 14 residues. Trimming stripped 0 bases from V and 2 bases from J, with 7 bases between. CDR3 loop: CASSLAQNQETQYF. DNA for the CDR3: TGTGCCAGCAGCTTAGCTCAGAATCAAGAGACCCAGTACTTC.

The rearrangement joins TRBV7-3 to TRBJ2-5; D gene ambiguous. Germline V gene lookup returns CDR1 SGHTA and CDR2 FQGTGA. The CDR3 sequence is 13 residues long. Trimming took 6 bases from V and 4 from J, leaving 12 bases between them. CDR3 nucleotide sequence: TGTGCCAGCAGTCCCGGCAGTTCAGAGACCCAGTACTTC. The encoded protein is CASSPGSSETQYF.

This chain uses TRBV14 with TRBJ2-3; 12 bases fit TRBD2. Germline V gene lookup returns CDR1 SGHDN and CDR2 FVKESK. V shed 4 bases, J shed 4 bases, and the junction held 12 bases outside the gene matches. CDR3 length: 18 amino acids. The CDR3 DNA sequence: TGTGCCAGCAGCCGCTACCTTAGGACTAGCGGGGAGGCAGATACGCAGTATTTT. Residues: CASSRYLRTSGEADTQYF.

This clonotype was detected only a few times. V is TRBV4-2 and J is TRBJ2-5; D assignment may be TRBD1 or TRBD2 (6 bases each). The V end lost 3 bases, the J end lost 4 bases, and 15 bases lay between the germline ends. The CDR3 is 15 amino acids. Germline CDR1 is LGHNA and CDR2 is YNFKEQ. This chain's CDR3 is CASSQNQGGGETQYF. CDR3 DNA: TGTGCCAGCAGCCAGAACCAAGGAGGGGGAGAGACCCAGTACTTC.

The chain couples TRBV12-3 or TRBV12-4 to TRBJ2-1, with 11 bases identical to TRBD2. With V trimmed by 5 bases and J by 4 bases, 4 bases remained unmatched. The CDR3 length is 15 residues. CDR3 residues: CASSTSGSRYNEQFF. As DNA, the CDR3 is TGTGCCAGCAGTACTAGCGGGAGTAGGTACAATGAGCAGTTCTTC.

The V gene is TRBV7-2, the J gene TRBJ1-2, with D possibly being TRBD1 (6 bases). In germline, CDR1 is SGHTA, CDR2 FQGNSA. V gave up 1 base and J gave up 7 bases, with 16 bases separating them. CDR3 length equals 15 residues. The CDR3 DNA follows: TGTGCCAGCAGCTTAGACGGGGGGCGTATCGGTGGCTACACCTTC. Protein: CASSLDGGRIGGYTF.

A few counts support this clonotype. The chain combines TRBV12-3 or TRBV12-4 with TRBJ1-4, with 7 nucleotides matching TRBD1. There are 15 residues in the CDR3. The V segment lost 6 bases and the J segment 8 bases; nucleotides outside the gene matches: 12. CDR3 sequence: CASRHHDRASEKLFF. DNA for the CDR3: TGTGCCAGCAGGCACCACGACAGGGCTTCGGAAAAACTGTTTTTT.

This clonotype was observed a few times. The chain is built from TRBV12-3 or TRBV12-4 and TRBJ2-7, with unresolved D. The CDR3 is 13 residues long. The V end was cut by 6 bases, the J end by 3 bases, with 12 bases between. Here the CDR3 reads CASSRATLYEQYF. The CDR3 coding sequence is TGTGCCAGCAGCCGCGCGACCCTCTACGAGCAGTACTTC.